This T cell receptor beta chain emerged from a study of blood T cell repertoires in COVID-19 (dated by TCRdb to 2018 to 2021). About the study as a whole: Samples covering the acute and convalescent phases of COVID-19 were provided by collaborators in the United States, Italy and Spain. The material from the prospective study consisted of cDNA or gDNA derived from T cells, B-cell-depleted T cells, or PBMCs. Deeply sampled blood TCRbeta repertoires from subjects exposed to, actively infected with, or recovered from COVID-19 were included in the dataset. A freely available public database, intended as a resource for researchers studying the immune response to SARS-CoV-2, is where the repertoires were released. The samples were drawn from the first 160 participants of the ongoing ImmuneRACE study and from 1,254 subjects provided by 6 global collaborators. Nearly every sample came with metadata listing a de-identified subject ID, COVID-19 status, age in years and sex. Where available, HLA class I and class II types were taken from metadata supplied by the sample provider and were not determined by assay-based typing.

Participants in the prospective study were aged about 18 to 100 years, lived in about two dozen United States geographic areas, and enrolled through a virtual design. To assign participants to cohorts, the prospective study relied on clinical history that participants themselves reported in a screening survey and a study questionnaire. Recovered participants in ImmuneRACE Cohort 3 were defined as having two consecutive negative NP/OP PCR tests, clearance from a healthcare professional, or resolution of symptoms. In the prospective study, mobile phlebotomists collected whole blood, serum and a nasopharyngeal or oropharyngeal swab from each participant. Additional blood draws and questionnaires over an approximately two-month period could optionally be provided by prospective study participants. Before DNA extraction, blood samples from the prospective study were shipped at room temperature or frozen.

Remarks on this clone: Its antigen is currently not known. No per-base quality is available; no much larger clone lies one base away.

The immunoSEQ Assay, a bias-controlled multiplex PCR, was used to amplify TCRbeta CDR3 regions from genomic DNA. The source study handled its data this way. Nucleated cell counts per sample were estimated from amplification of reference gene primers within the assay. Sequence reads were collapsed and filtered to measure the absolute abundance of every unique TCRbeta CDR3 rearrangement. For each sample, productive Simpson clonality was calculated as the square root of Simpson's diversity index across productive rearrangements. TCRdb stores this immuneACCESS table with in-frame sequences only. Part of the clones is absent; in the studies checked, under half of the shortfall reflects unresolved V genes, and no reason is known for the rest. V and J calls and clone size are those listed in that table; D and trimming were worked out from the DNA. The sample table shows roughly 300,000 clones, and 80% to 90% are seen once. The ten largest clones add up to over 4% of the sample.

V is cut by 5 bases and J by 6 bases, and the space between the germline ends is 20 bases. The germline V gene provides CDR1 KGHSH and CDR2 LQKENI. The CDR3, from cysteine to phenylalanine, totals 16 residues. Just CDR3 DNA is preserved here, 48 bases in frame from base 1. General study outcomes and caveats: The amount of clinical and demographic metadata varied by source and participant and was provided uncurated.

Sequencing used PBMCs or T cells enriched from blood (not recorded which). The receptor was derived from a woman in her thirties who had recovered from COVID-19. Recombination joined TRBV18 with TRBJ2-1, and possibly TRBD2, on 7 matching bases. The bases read TGTGCCAGCTCAGGCCCTTTCGGGGGGCGCCTCAATGAGCAGTTCTTC. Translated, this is CASSGPFGGRLNEQFF. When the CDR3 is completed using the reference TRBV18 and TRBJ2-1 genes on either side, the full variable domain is NAGVMQNPRHLVRRRGQEARLRCSPMKGHSHVYWYRQLPEEGLKFMVYLQKENIIDESGMPKERFSAEFPKEGPSILRIQQVVRGDSAAYFCASSGPFGGRLNEQFFGPGTRLTVL.